This T cell receptor beta chain was recorded in a study of cytomegalovirus exposure and HLA in healthy donors. PCR amplification relied on 60 Vbeta primers (plus 13 Jbeta primers). TCRdb's table, derived via immunoSEQ multiplex PCR, lists solely in-frame clones and lacks some. The sample consists of some 100,000 clones, about 75% of them appearing once. CDR3 length: 16 residues. Trimming took 0 bases from V and 5 from J; bases not matched to a gene: 3. Germline loops: CDR1 MDHEN, CDR2 SYDVKM. The sequence was obtained from a male donor in good health and CMV-seropositive. Sequencing was done on a sample of PBMCs. The V gene is TRBV28, the J gene TRBJ2-3, with 12 bases that match TRBD2. The CDR3 DNA reads TGTGCCAGCAGTTTATGGACTAGCGGGGGTCGAGATACGCAGTATTTT. Its translation: CASSLWTSGGRDTQYF.